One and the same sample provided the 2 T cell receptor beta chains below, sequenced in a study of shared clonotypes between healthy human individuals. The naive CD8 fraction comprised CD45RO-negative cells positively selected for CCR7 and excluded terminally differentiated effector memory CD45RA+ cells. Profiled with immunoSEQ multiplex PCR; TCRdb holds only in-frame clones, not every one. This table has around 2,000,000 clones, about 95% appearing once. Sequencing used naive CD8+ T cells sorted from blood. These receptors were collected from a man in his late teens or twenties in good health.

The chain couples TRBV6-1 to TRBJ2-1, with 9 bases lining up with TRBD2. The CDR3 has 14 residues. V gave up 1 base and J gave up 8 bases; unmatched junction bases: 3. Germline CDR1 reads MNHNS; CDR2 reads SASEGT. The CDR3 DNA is TGTGCCAGCAGTGAAGAGGGGACTAGCCATGAGCAGTTCTTC. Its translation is CASSEEGTSHEQFF.

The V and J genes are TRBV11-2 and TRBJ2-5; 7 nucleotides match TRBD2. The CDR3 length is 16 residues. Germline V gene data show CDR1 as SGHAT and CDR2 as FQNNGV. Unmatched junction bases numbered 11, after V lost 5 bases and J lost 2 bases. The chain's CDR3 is CASSKEPTSAQETQYF. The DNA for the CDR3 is TGTGCCAGCAGCAAAGAACCTACTAGCGCTCAAGAGACCCAGTACTTC.